The clone carrying this T cell receptor (beta chain) was seen a handful of times. Its antigen is not known. A single record per CDR3 protein comes from TCRdb applying MiXCR to the reads. The repertoire holds about 480,000 distinct CDR3 sequences, 30% to 40% seen once, with 15% to 20% in the top ten. This entry is derived from a study of T cell repertoires in cytomegalovirus infection. Background on the study: As its CMV epitopes, the study selected recently identified HLA-C-restricted and well-studied HLA-B-restricted targets. CMV infection together with matching HLA type was indicated by public TCR beta signatures.

Losses at the gene ends were 3 bases for V and 1 base for J; bases not matched to a gene: 2. The CDR3 loop spans 13 amino acids. Germline V gives CDR1 SQVTM, CDR2 ANQGSEA. Overall study results and limits: Individuals carrying CMV plus the relevant HLA were identified by cumulative frequency of public TCR beta families. CMV-specific TCR beta clonotypes restricted by HLA-C dominated the ex vivo response.

This chain links TRBV29-1 with TRBJ2-7; 8 nucleotides line up with TRBD2. The sequence was obtained from a human donor in good health (CMV status not recorded). Some clones in this sample may be carry-over from other donors' samples. The specimen comprised cultured PBMCs, sampled from culture after CMV antigen stimulation. The CDR3 spells CSVDLAGSYEQYF. The CDR3 coding sequence is TGCAGCGTTGATTTAGCGGGGTCCTACGAGCAGTACTTC.